This T cell receptor (beta chain) was documented in a study of vaccination and CD4 T cells after COVID-19 (dated by TCRdb to between 2021 and 2023). Regarding the research as a whole: SARS-CoV-2 positivity had been established in the convalescent patients by nasal swab PCR, and mild disease was recorded in nine of these patients and severe disease in one. Six males and four females were included in the convalescent cohort, with two Hispanic individuals, seven Caucasians, two Asians and one multiracial person represented. Participants got two doses of the Pfizer-BioNTech BNT162b2 vaccine (n=8) or two doses of the Moderna mRNA-1273 vaccine (n=2). Post-COVID blood samples were collected from convalescent patients a median of approximately 100 days after diagnosis, with a range of about 35 to 161 days. Post-vaccine blood samples were obtained a median of around 74 days after the second vaccine dose, with a range of about 13 to 241 days. Overlapping spike peptide pools from SARS-CoV-2 and from the common cold coronaviruses HCoV-NL63, HCoV-OC43 and HCoV-229E were used as culture stimuli. As controls, cultures received a CEFX viral epitope pool (the positive control), an HIV-1 Nef peptide pool (the negative control), or no peptide at all. The spike-specific CD4+ TCR repertoire was compared before and after mRNA vaccination in around ten COVID-19 convalescent patients and a few infection-naive healthy vaccine recipients.

The V end loses 0 bases and the J end loses 4 bases, and a stretch of 6 bases separates them. From a lookup of the germline V gene, CDR1 and CDR2 are SNHLY and FYNNEI. The CDR3 measures 14 amino acids from cysteine to phenylalanine. Only the CDR3 portion is preserved as DNA: 42 bases, with reading frame beginning at the first base. The library came from PCR. DNA from cultured CD4+ T cells was subjected to TCR sequencing with the Oncomine TCR Beta short-read assay at the Johns Hopkins FTIC core. The QIAamp micro DNA kit was used to extract genomic DNA from the cultured CD4+ T cells. Oncomine TCR Beta libraries from cultured CD4+ T cells were pooled using unique dual indexes and sequenced on an Illumina iSeq 100. For the original study's pipeline: Non-productive sequences were removed, and CDR3s not starting with C, not ending with F or W, or shorter than 7 amino acids were discarded. The MANAFEST web application was used to identify antigen-specific clonotypes by comparing peptide-stimulated wells against reference wells and other culture wells. An FDR below 0.05, an odds ratio above 5, and a productive frequency above 0.1% in at least two of three replicate wells were required for clones to be considered positive. A clonotype counted as cross-reactive if it showed significant expansion both in the SARS-CoV-2 spike wells and in at least one common cold coronavirus spike condition. Levenshtein distances (stringdist) and unrooted phylogenetic trees (ape) in R version 3.6.1 were used to assess CDR3 homology. TCRdb trimmed the raw reads at Q25, called clones with MiXCR and kept productive beta chains. Every distinct CDR3 protein forms one entry, paired with its most common genes and DNA. It is TCRdb's table, rather than the study itself, that gives the V and J calls and clone size. For this sample the table gives about 22,000 distinct CDR3 sequences, of which 30% to 35% were detected only once. Jointly, the top ten make up around 12% of the sample.

The full study reports these points: Although the median number of SARS-CoV-2-reactive clonotypes went up from roughly 22 after infection to roughly 40 after vaccination, the increase was not significant. Among convalescent patients, a median about 90% of the SARS-CoV-2-reactive clones seen after vaccination appeared only after vaccination, which suggests priming specific to the vaccine. Only a relatively small number of convalescent patients were included in the study, and early timepoints following natural infection were not analyzed. Of the vaccine-specific clones in convalescent patients, 304 of 307, or nearly all, reacted only to SARS-CoV-2 spike and did not cross-react with common cold coronaviruses.

A word on this clonotype: The antigen this receptor binds is unknown. No clone much larger than this one lies a single base away; base qualities are absent.

In light of the paper, this sample's treatment or condition label describes: roughly 11-day PBMC culture with coronavirus spike peptide pools or control peptides (ViraFEST assay). The ViraFEST assay was used in the study, in which antigen-specific T cells were expanded with peptide pools and expanded clonotypes were subsequently identified by TCR sequencing. The convalescent patients' positive SARS-CoV-2 PCR tests fell between March and December 2020, which was before the Alpha, Beta and Delta variants emerged in the United States. Each well held 2 million to 2.5 million PBMCs cultured with roughly 10 ug/ml peptide pools in IMDM containing 5% human AB serum and around 10 IU/ml IL-2. On days 3 and 7, half of the culture medium was replaced with fresh IL-2-containing medium. After about 10 days of culture, CD4+ T cells were isolated by negative selection using the EasySep CD4+ T cell isolation kit. Ficoll-Paque Plus gradient centrifugation was used to isolate PBMCs from whole blood, and the isolated PBMCs were then either used fresh or cryopreserved at -140C. Culture conditions were generally each tested in triplicate wells.

This clonotype originated in a human donor with COVID-19. The sample comprised cultured CD4+ T cells from blood. The sequence joins TRBV2 to TRBJ2-2, with the identity of the D gene unclear. CDR3 sequence: CASSEAWGTGELFF. The DNA is TGTGCCAGCAGTGAAGCGTGGGGCACCGGGGAGCTGTTTTTT.